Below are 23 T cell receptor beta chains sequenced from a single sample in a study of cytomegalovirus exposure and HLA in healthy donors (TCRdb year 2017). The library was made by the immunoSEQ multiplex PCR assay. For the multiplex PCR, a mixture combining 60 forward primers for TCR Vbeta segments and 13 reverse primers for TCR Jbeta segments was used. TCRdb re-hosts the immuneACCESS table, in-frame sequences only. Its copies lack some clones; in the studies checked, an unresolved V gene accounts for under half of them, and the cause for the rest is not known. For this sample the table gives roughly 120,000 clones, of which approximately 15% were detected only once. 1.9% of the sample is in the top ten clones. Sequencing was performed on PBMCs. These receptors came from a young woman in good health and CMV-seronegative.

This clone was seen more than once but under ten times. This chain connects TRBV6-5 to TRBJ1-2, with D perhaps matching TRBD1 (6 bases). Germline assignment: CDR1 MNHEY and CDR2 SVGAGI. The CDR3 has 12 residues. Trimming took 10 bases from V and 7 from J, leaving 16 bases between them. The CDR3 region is CATVGRGSGYTF. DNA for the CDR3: TGTGCCACCGTGGGGAGGGGGTCTGGCTACACCTTC.

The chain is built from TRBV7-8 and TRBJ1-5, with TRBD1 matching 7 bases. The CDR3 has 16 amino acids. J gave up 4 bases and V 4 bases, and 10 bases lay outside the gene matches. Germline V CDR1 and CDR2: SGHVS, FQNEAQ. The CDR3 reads CASSSLVRDRNQPQHF. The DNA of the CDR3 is TGTGCCAGCAGCTCCCTGGTCCGGGACAGAAATCAGCCCCAGCATTTT.

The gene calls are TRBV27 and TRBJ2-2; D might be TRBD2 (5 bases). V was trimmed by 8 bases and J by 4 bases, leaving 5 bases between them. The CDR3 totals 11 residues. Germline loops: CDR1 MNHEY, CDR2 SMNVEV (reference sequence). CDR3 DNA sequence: TGTGCCAGCGCGGGCACCGGGGAGCTGTTTTTT. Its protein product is CASAGTGELFF.

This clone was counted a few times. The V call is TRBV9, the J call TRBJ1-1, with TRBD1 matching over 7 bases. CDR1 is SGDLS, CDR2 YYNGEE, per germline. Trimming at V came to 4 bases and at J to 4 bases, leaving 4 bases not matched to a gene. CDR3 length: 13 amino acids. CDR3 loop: CASSLGQATEAFF. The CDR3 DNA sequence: TGTGCCAGCAGCCTAGGACAGGCCACTGAAGCTTTCTTT. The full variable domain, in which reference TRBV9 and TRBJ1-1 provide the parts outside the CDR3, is DSGVTQTPKHLITATGQRVTLRCSPRSGDLSVYWYQQSLDQGLQFLIQYYNGEERAKGNILERFSAQQFPDLHSELNLSSLELGDSALYFCASSLGQATEAFFGQGTRLTVV.

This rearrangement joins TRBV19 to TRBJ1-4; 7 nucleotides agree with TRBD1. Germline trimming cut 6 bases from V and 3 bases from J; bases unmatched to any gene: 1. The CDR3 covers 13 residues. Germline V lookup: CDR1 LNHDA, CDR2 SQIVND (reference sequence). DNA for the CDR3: TGTGCCAGTAGGGGACAGCCTAATGAAAAACTGTTTTTT. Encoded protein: CASRGQPNEKLFF.

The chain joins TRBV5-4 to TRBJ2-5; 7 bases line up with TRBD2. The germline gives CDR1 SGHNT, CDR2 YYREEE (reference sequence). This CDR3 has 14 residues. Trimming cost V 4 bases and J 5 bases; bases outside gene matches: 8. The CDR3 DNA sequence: TGTGCCAGCAGCCAACAGCGGGGTAGCGAGACCCAGTACTTC. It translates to CASSQQRGSETQYF.

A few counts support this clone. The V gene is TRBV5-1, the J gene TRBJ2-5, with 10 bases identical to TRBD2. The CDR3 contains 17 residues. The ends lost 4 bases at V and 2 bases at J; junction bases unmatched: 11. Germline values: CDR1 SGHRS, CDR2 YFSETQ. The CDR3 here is CASSPLAGAISQETQYF. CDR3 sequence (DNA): TGCGCCAGCAGCCCGCTAGCGGGGGCCATATCACAAGAGACCCAGTACTTC.

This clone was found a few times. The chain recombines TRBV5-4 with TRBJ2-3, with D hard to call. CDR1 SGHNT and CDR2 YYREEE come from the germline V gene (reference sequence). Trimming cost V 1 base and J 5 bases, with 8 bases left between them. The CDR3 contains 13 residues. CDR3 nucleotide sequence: TGTGCCAGCAGCTTGTCCAACGGAGATACGCAGTATTTT. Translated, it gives CASSLSNGDTQYF. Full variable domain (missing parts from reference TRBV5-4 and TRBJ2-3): ETGVTQSPTHLIKTRGQQVTLRCSSQSGHNTVSWYQQALGQGPQFIFQYYREEENGRGNFPPRFSGLQFPNYSSELNVNALELDDSALYLCASSLSNGDTQYFGPGTRLTVL.

The CDR3 DNA reads as TGTGCCAGTACCTATGGTGTCGCGAACACCGGGGAGCTGTTTTTT. Residues: CASTYGVANTGELFF. The chain recombines TRBV19 with TRBJ2-2; D ambiguous. Germline loops: CDR1 LNHDA, CDR2 SQIVND (reference sequence). CDR3 size: 15 residues. V was trimmed by 7 bases and J by 0 bases, leaving 12 bases between them.

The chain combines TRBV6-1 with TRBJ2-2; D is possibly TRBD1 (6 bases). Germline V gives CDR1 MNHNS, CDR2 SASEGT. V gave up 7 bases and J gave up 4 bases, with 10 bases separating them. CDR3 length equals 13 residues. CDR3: CASKEGGTGELFF. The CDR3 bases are TGTGCCAGCAAGGAAGGGGGCACCGGGGAGCTGTTTTTT.

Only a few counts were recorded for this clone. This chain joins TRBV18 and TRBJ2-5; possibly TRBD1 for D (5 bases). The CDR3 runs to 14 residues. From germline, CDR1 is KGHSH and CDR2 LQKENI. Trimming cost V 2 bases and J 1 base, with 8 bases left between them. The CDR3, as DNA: TGTGCCAGCTCACCAATGGACACCCAAGAGACCCAGTACTTC. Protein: CASSPMDTQETQYF.

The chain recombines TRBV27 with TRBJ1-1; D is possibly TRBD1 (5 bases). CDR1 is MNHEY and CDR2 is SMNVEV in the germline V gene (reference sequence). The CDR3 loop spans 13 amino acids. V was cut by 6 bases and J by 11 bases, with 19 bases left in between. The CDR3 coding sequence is TGTGCCAGCAGCTTCCAACGCGGGGGGGAGGCTTTCTTT. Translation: CASSFQRGGEAFF.

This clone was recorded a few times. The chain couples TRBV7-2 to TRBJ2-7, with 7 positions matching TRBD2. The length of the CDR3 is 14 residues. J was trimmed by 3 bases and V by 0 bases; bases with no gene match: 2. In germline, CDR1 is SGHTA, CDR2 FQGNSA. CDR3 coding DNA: TGTGCCAGCAGCTTAGCGGCTAGCGGCTACGAGCAGTACTTC. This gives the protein CASSLAASGYEQYF. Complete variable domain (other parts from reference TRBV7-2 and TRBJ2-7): GAGVSQSPSNKVTEKGKDVELRCDPISGHTALYWYRQSLGQGLEFLIYFQGNSAPDKSGLPSDRFSAERTGGSVSTLTIQRTQQEDSAVYLCASSLAASGYEQYFGPGTRLTVT.

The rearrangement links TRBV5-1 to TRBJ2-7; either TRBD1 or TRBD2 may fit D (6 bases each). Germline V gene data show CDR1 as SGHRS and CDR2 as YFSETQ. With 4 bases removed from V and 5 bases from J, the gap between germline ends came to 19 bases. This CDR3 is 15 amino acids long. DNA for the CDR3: TGCGCCAGCAGCGTGGAGGGGGTCTTCTCTGACGAGCAGTACTTC. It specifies CASSVEGVFSDEQYF.

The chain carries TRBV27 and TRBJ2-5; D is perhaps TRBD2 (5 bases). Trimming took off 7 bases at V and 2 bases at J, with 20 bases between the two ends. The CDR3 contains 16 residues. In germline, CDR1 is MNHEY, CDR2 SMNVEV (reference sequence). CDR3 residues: CASTPRPSGRQETQYF. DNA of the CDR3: TGTGCCAGCACCCCCCGGCCGAGCGGTCGTCAAGAGACCCAGTACTTC.

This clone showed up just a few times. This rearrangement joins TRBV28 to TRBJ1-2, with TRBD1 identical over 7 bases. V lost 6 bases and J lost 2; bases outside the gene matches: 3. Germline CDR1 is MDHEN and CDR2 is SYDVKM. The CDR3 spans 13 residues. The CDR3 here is CASRQTGNYGYTF. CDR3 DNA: TGTGCCAGCAGGCAGACAGGGAACTATGGCTACACCTTC.

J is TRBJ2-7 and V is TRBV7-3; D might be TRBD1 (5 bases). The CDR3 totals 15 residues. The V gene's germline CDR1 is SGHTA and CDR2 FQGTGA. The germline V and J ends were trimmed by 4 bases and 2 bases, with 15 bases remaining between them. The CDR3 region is CASSSRRAPTYEQYF. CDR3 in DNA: TGTGCCAGCAGCTCACGCAGGGCCCCGACCTACGAGCAGTACTTC. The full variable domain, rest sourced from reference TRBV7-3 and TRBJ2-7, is GAGVSQTPSNKVTEKGKYVELRCDPISGHTALYWYRQSLGQGPEFLIYFQGTGAADDSGLPNDRFFAVRPEGSVSTLKIQRTERGDSAVYLCASSSRRAPTYEQYFGPGTRLTVT.

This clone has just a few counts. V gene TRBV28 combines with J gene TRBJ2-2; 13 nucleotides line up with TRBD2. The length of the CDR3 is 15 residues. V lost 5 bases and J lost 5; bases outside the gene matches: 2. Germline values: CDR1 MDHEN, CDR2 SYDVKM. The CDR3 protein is CASSGLAGETGELFF. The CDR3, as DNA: TGTGCCAGCAGTGGACTAGCGGGAGAAACCGGGGAGCTGTTTTTT.

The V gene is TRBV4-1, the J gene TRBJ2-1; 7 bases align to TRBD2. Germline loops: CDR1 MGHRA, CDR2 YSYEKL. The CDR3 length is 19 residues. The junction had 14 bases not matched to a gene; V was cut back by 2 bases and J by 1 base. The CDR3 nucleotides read TGCGCCAGCAGCCAAACCCCCGAGGGAGGGCCAAGTTCCTACAATGAGCAGTTCTTC. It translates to CASSQTPEGGPSSYNEQFF.

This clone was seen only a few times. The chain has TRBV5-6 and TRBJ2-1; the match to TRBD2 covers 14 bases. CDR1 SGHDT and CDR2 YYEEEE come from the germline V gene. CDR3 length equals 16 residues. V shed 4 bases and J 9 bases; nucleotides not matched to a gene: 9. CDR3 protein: CASSIGTSGSLAEQFF. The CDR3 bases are TGTGCCAGCAGCATAGGGACTAGCGGGAGTCTGGCTGAGCAGTTCTTC.

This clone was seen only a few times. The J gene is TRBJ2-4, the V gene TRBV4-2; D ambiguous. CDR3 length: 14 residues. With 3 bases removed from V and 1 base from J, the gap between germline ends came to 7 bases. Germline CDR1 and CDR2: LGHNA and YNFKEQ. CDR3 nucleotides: TGTGCCAGCAGCCACAGACTTGCCAAAAACATTCAGTACTTC. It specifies CASSHRLAKNIQYF.

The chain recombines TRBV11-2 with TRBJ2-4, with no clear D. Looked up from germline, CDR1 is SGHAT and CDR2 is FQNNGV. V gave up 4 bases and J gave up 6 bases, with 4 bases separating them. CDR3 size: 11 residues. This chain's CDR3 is CASSSTNIQYF. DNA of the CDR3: TGTGCCAGCAGCTCTACAAACATTCAGTACTTC.

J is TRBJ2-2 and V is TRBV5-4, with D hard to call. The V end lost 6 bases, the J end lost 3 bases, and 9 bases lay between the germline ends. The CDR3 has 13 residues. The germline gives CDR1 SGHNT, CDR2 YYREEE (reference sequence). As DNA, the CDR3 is TGTGCCAGCACCTCTTTTGACACCGGGGAGCTGTTTTTT. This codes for CASTSFDTGELFF.